This T cell receptor beta chain was sequenced during a study of neurological immune-mediated disorders. Findings and caveats of the study: TCR-beta repertoires seemed private in all groups, with no expanded CDR3 amino acid sequences shared.

The team produced cDNA through 5'RACE using 10-nucleotide random UMIs. TCRdb passed the 5' RACE reads through MiXCR, listing each CDR3 protein once. The sample has approximately 36,000 distinct CDR3 sequences; 3% to 3.5% are singletons. The CDR3 contains 13 residues. CDR1 is DFQATT and CDR2 is SNEGSKA in the germline V gene (reference sequence). This clonotype was recorded at least ten times. The antigen is not known. This could be a read error, since a much larger clone is one nucleotide away. Time point here: longitudinal time-point 1 (baseline). V usage is TRBV20-1 and J usage is TRBJ1-3; maybe TRBD1 (6 bases). The TCR originated in a woman in her sixties or seventies with multiple sclerosis. Sample: PBMCs. The CDR3 coding sequence is TGCAGTGCCTCAGGACAGCCTGGAAAAACCATATATTTT. Its protein is CSASGQPGKTIYF.